This T cell receptor (beta chain) emerged from a study of vaccination and CD4 T cells after COVID-19. Study-wide background: Cultures that served as controls received a CEFX pool, an HIV-1 Nef pool, or no peptide.

Treatment given: roughly 11-day PBMC culture with coronavirus spike peptide pools or control peptides (ViraFEST assay). Researchers grew the cells for under eleven days and then pulled out CD4+ T cells by negative selection. The CDR3 is 13 amino acids. V was shortened by 3 bases and J by 5 bases, with 10 bases between the two germline ends. In germline, CDR1 is MNHEY, CDR2 SMNVEV (reference sequence). The Oncomine TCR Beta short-read assay was applied to DNA of cultured CD4+ T cells. TCRdb reprocessed the PCR reads via MiXCR and lists one record per CDR3 protein. This sample carries roughly 12,000 distinct CDR3 sequences, roughly half of them seen once, and the ten largest clones take about 10%. Concerning this clonotype itself: Its target is unknown.

The chain has TRBV27 and TRBJ1-2; D might be TRBD1 (5 bases). The clonotype comes from a human donor who had recovered from COVID-19. The sequencing sample was made of CD4+ T cells from blood, cultured in vitro. The CDR3 loop reads CASSFRGSYGYTF. In nucleotides, the CDR3 is TGTGCCAGCAGTTTTCGGGGGTCTTATGGCTACACCTTC.